This TCR beta chain was captured by sequencing in a study of cytomegalovirus exposure and HLA in healthy donors. In the study overall: Among the approximately 370 donors who were genotyped, 81% fell in the genetic ancestry cluster that is associated with self-reported Caucasian donors. Study findings and constraints: Near-uniform donor sequencing depth was presumed by presence/absence analyses. Researchers counted over 150 TCR beta chains as cytomegalovirus-associated.

PCR amplification relied on 60 Vbeta primers (plus 13 Jbeta primers). Repertoires were generated with immunoSEQ multiplex PCR, while TCRdb's copy carries only in-frame clones and drops some. This table holds 100,000 to 150,000 clones, around four fifths found once. A note on this clone: The antigen remains unidentified.

V trimming: 3 bases; J trimming: 4 bases; junction bases outside the gene matches: 1. The length of the CDR3 is 15 residues. CDR1 is MRHNA and CDR2 is SNTAGT in the germline V gene. Unrecorded immune exposures were likely, despite nominal health at sampling. Source material: PBMCs. This TCR came from a female donor in good health and CMV-seronegative. The V and J genes are TRBV6-4 and TRBJ2-2; 11 bases are shared with TRBD2. In DNA form, the CDR3 reads TGTGCCAGCAGTGAAACTAGCGGGAGCACCGGGGAGCTGTTTTTT. This encodes CASSETSGSTGELFF.